This T cell receptor beta chain was identified in a study of blood T cell repertoires in COVID-19. Using immunoSEQ multiplex PCR, the repertoire was profiled, and TCRdb retains in-frame clones only, with some absent. The sample holds roughly 400,000 clones, 88% seen once. This CDR3 comprises 12 residues. V lost 0 bases, J lost 7 bases, and 6 bases lay in between. Looked up from germline, CDR1 is LGHNA and CDR2 is YNFKEQ. The source material was PBMCs or T cells enriched from blood (not recorded which). This sequence originates from a woman aged 18-29 years who had been exposed to COVID-19. This chain links TRBV4-2 with TRBJ1-2, with D uncertain. CDR3 sequence (DNA): TGTGCCAGCAGCCAAGATCTTTTTGGCTACACCTTC. It yields the protein CASSQDLFGYTF.